This entry lists 15 T cell receptor beta chains sequenced from one sample in a study of cytotoxic CD8 clonotypes in ibrutinib-treated CLL (dated by TCRdb to the early 2020s). The time point label, as the study defines it: progressive disease on ibrutinib. The library was built by means of the immunoSEQ multiplex PCR assay. Drawn from immuneACCESS, this table holds only the in-frame rearrangements with V and J called that TCRdb kept. Clones are partly lost; checked studies trace under half to an unresolved V gene and leave the rest unexplained. The sample includes around 27,000 clones, with approximately 70% observed a single time. The ten largest make up just over 50% of the sample. This material consisted of PBMCs, taken at disease progression, from a patient treated with ibrutinib. The receptors were sampled from a human donor with chronic lymphocytic leukemia.

This chain connects TRBV9 to TRBJ2-1; D gene unclear. The ends were cut back, 0 bases at V and 12 bases at J, with 13 bases in the middle. The CDR3 consists of 13 residues. The germline CDR1 and CDR2 sequences are SGDLS and YYNGEE. The CDR3 loop reads CASSVASLARQFF. The DNA of the CDR3 is TGTGCCAGCAGCGTAGCTAGTTTAGCAAGGCAGTTCTTC.

This clone was observed at least ten times. This chain links TRBV19 with TRBJ2-7; no clear D. The CDR3 length is 15 residues. The germline V gene has CDR1 LNHDA and CDR2 SQIVND (reference sequence). The V end lost 3 bases, the J end lost 6 bases, and 18 bases lay between the germline ends. CDR3 in amino acids: CASSITADSYAEQYF. The CDR3 bases are TGTGCCAGTAGTATCACAGCAGATAGCTATGCCGAGCAGTACTTC.

The chain joins TRBV7-9 to TRBJ2-2; maybe TRBD1 (6 bases). The ends were cut back, 6 bases at V and 6 bases at J, with 14 bases in the middle. The CDR3 extends over 14 amino acids. The germline CDR1 and CDR2 sequences are SEHNR and FQNEAQ (reference sequence). The CDR3 protein is CASSPGEWAGELFF. In DNA, the CDR3 is TGTGCCAGCAGTCCAGGGGAGTGGGCCGGGGAGCTGTTTTTT.

The chain uses TRBV27 and TRBJ1-6; TRBD1 is a possible D gene (5 bases). Germline CDR1 reads MNHEY; CDR2 reads SMNVEV (reference sequence). V was clipped by 1 base and J by 0 bases, with 19 bases between them. This CDR3 is built from 20 residues. In nucleotides, the CDR3 is TGTGCCAGCAGTTTATTTCCCGCACCGGGGGAAAGCTCCTATAATTCACCCCTCCACTTT. It specifies CASSLFPAPGESSYNSPLHF.

This clone showed up just a few times. This chain's CDR3 is CASSSGGLGETQYF. DNA of the CDR3: TGTGCCAGCAGCTCCGGTGGGCTCGGGGAGACCCAGTACTTC. V is TRBV7-3 and J is TRBJ2-5; D unclear. CDR1 SGHTA and CDR2 FQGTGA come from the germline V gene. This CDR3 is 14 amino acids long. Trimming took 4 bases from V and 5 from J, leaving 14 bases between them.

The V gene is TRBV5-4, the J gene TRBJ2-3, with TRBD2 matching 12 bases. The V segment lost 0 bases and the J segment 4 bases; nucleotides outside the gene matches: 3. The CDR3 is 16 residues long. The germline V gene has CDR1 SGHNT and CDR2 YYREEE (reference sequence). This CDR3 reads CASSLGLAGESDTQYF. In DNA, the CDR3 is TGTGCCAGCAGCTTGGGACTAGCGGGGGAATCAGATACGCAGTATTTT.

CDR3 protein: CASSIQRGGYEQYF. The CDR3 nucleotides read TGTGCCAGTAGTATACAGCGGGGGGGTTACGAGCAGTACTTC. The chain links TRBV19 to TRBJ2-7; 10 bases agree with TRBD2. Germline CDR1 is LNHDA and CDR2 is SQIVND (reference sequence). The CDR3 covers 14 residues. J gave up 4 bases and V 2 bases, and 2 bases lay outside the gene matches.

This clone was counted once. V is TRBV6-6 and J is TRBJ1-4; no definite D call. Deletions cut 9 bases from V and 0 bases from J, with 11 bases between. The CDR3 is 14 residues long. Germline V CDR1 and CDR2: MNHNY, SVGAGI (reference sequence). The DNA for the CDR3 is TGTGCCAGTGGCCCCTTTGCAACTAATGAAAAACTGTTTTTT. It codes for CASGPFATNEKLFF.

This chain connects TRBV19 to TRBJ1-5; no firm D call. The CDR3 consists of 15 residues. Germline V lookup: CDR1 LNHDA, CDR2 SQIVND (reference sequence). Trimming took off 3 bases at V and 3 bases at J, with 12 bases between the two ends. CDR3 nucleotide sequence: TGTGCCAGTAGTATCAGTAGGGCCAACAATCAGCCCCAGCATTTT. As protein: CASSISRANNQPQHF.

This rearrangement joins TRBV14 to TRBJ2-1; D is perhaps TRBD2 (5 bases). Trimming pared 6 bases from V and 7 bases from J, leaving 13 bases between. The CDR3 consists of 13 residues. CDR1 SGHDN and CDR2 FVKESK come from the germline V gene. The DNA for the CDR3 is TGTGCCAGCAGTCCCACCACGGGGAATGAGCAGTTCTTC. This gives the protein CASSPTTGNEQFF.

The chain joins TRBV6-5 to TRBJ1-2; D unclear. The CDR3 runs 14 residues. CDR1 and CDR2 (germline): MNHEY, SVGAGI. Trimming stripped 11 bases from V and 4 bases from J, with 20 bases between. DNA for the CDR3: TGTGCCGCCAGCCGGGCCACCTTAACCTATGGCTACACCTTC. This encodes CAASRATLTYGYTF.

CDR3 residues: CASSSRSGGAWETQYF. The CDR3 region has the DNA TGTGCCAGCAGCTCACGTAGCGGGGGGGCCTGGGAGACCCAGTACTTC. This chain uses TRBV5-4 with TRBJ2-5; 11 bases align to TRBD2. V lost 3 bases and J lost 5; bases outside the gene matches: 9. Germline CDR1 is SGHNT and CDR2 is YYREEE (reference sequence). The CDR3 sequence is 16 residues long.

The rearrangement joins TRBV7-8 to TRBJ1-1; no clear D gene. The CDR3 runs 14 residues. V gave up 7 bases and J gave up 0 bases, with 12 bases separating them. CDR1 and CDR2 from the germline V gene are SGHVS and FQNEAQ. The CDR3 sequence: CASMVAAMNTEAFF. CDR3 sequence (DNA): TGTGCCAGCATGGTAGCGGCTATGAACACTGAAGCTTTCTTT.

The rearrangement links TRBV6-5 to TRBJ1-1; D unresolved. Trimming shortened V by 6 bases and J by 2 bases, and 10 bases separated the two germline ends. The CDR3 spans 13 residues. Germline CDR1 MNHEY, CDR2 SVGAGI. The DNA of the CDR3 is TGTGCCAGCAGCCTCCAAGGAAACACTGAAGCTTTCTTT. It encodes CASSLQGNTEAFF.

In this sample, this clone turned up a few times. The V call is TRBV9, the J call TRBJ1-6; D may be TRBD1 (5 bases). Germline V gene lookup returns CDR1 SGDLS and CDR2 YYNGEE. The ends were cut back, 0 bases at V and 9 bases at J, with 13 bases in the middle. This CDR3 comprises 15 residues. The DNA for the CDR3 is TGTGCCAGCAGCGTAGATGTCGAAAGGGGTTCACCCCTCCACTTT. Protein product: CASSVDVERGSPLHF.